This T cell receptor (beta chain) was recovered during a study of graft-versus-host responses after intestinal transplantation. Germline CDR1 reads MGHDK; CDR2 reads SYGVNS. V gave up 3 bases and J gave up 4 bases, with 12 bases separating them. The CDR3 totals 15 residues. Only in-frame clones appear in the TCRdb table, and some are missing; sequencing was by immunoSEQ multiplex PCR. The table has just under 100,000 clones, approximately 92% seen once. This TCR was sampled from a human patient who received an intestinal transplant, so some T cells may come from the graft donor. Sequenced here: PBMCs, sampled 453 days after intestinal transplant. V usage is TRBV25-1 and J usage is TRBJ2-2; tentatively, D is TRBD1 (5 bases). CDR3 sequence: CASSDPLGATGELFF. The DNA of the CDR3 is TGTGCCAGCAGTGACCCCCTAGGGGCCACCGGGGAGCTGTTTTTT.